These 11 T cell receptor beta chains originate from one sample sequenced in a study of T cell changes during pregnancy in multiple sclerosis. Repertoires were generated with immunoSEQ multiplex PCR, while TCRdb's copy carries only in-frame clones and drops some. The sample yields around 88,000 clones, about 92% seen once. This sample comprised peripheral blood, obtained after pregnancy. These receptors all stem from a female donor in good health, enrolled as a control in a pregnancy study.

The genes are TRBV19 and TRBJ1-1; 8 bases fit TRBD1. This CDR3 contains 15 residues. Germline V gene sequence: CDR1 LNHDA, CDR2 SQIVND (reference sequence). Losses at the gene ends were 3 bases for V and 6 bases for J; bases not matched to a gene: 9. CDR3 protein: CASSMAPRTGSEAFF. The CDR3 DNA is TGTGCCAGTAGTATGGCCCCTAGGACAGGGTCTGAAGCTTTCTTT.

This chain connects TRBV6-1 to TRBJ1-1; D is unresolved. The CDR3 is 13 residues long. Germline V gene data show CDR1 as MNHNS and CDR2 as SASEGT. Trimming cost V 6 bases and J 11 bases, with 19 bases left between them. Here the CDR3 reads CASRLAGGKEAFF. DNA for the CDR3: TGTGCCAGCAGGCTGGCGGGAGGGAAGGAGGCTTTCTTT.

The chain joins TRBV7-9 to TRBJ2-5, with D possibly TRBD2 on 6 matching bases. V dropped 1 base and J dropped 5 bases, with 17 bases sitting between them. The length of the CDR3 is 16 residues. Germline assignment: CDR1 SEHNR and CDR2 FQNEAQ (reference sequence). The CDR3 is CASSLDRLDVWETQYF. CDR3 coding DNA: TGTGCCAGCAGCTTAGACAGACTAGATGTTTGGGAGACCCAGTACTTC. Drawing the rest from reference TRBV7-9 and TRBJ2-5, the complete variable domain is DTGVSQNPRHKITKRGQNVTFRCDPISEHNRLYWYRQTLGQGPEFLTYFQNEAQLEKSRLLSDRFSAERPKGSFSTLEIQRTEQGDSAMYLCASSLDRLDVWETQYFGPGTRLLVL.

The CDR3 region has the DNA TGTGCCACACAAGCAGGGGGGACCACTGAAGCTTTCTTT. As protein: CATQAGGTTEAFF. The chain has TRBV25-1 and TRBJ1-1, with TRBD1 matching 7 bases. CDR3 length equals 13 residues. V was pared by 10 bases and J by 4 bases, with 9 bases of the junction left unmatched. Germline values: CDR1 MGHDK, CDR2 SYGVNS.

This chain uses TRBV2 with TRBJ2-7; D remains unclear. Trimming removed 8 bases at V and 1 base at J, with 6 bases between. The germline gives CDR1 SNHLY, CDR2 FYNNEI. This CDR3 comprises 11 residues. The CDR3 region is CASRGSYEQYF. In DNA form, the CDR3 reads TGTGCCAGCCGCGGTTCCTACGAGCAGTACTTC.

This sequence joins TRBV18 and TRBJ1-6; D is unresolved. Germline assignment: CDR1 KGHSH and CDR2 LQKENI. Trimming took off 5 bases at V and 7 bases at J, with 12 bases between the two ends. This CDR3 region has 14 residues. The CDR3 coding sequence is TGTGCCAGCTCATCCTTGGGCGACAATTCACCCCTCCACTTT. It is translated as CASSSLGDNSPLHF.

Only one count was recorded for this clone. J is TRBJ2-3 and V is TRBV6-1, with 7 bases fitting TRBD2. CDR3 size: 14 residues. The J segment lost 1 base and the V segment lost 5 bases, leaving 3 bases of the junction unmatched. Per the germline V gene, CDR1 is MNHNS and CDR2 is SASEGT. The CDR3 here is CASSISGGTDTQYF. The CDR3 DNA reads TGTGCCAGCAGTATAAGCGGGGGCACAGATACGCAGTATTTT.

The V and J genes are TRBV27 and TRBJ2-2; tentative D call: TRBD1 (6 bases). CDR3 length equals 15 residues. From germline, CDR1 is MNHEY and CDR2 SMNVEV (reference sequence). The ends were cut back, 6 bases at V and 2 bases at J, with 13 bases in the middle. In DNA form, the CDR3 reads TGTGCCAGCAGATCCGGGACATTCAACACCGGGGAGCTGTTTTTT. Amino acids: CASRSGTFNTGELFF.

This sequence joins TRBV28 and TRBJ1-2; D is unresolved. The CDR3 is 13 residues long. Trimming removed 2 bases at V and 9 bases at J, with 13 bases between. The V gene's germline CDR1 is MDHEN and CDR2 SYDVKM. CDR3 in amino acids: CASSLVHTGSYTF. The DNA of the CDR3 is TGTGCCAGCAGTTTAGTGCACACCGGGAGCTACACCTTC.

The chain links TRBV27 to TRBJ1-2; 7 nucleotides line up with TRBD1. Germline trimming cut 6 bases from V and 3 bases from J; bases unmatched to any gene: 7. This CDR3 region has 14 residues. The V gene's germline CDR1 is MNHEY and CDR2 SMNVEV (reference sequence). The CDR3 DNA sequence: TGTGCCAGCAGCCCCCGGGGGACAGACTATGGCTACACCTTC. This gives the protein CASSPRGTDYGYTF.

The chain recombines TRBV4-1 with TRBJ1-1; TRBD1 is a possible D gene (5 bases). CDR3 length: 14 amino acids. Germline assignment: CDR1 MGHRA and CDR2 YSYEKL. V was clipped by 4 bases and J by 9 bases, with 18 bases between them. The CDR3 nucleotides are TGCGCCAGCAGCCGGGGGACTTCCGGCAATAAAGCTTTCTTT. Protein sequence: CASSRGTSGNKAFF.